This T cell receptor beta chain was observed in a study of blood T cell repertoires in COVID-19. Study background: There were acute and convalescent COVID-19 samples, and they came from the United States, Italy and Spain.

Cohort 3 donors counted as recovered after two negative PCRs, clearance, or resolved symptoms. Germline lookup yields CDR1 SGDLS and CDR2 YYNGEE. V gave up 7 bases and J gave up 8 bases, with 13 bases separating them. The CDR3 runs 12 residues. In its sample, this clone was seen a few times. Clones were sequenced by immunoSEQ multiplex PCR, and TCRdb holds only the in-frame ones, with some missing. The sample has 150,000 to 200,000 clones, 65% to 85% seen once. The sequencing sample was made of PBMCs or T cells enriched from blood (not recorded which). The sequence was collected from a man aged 35 to 55 who had recovered from COVID-19. J is TRBJ1-3 and V is TRBV9; the D is unclear. The CDR3 here is CASSLGTDTIYF. CDR3 coding DNA: TGTGCCAGCTCGCTCGGAACAGACACCATATATTTT.